This entry lists 21 T cell receptor beta chains sequenced from one sample in a study of shared clonotypes between healthy human individuals. Only CD45RO-negative cells positively selected for CCR7 counted as naive CD8 cells, so terminally differentiated effector memory CD45RA+ cells were excluded. Sequencing used immunoSEQ multiplex PCR; TCRdb keeps in-frame clones, though not all of them. The sample shows around 2.1 million clones, around 93% of them seen only once. The source material was naive CD8+ T cells from PBMCs. These receptors came from a man between 18 and 29 years old in good health. Some clones in this sample may be carry-over from other donors' samples.

The rearrangement links TRBV28 to TRBJ2-1, with 9 bases lining up with TRBD2. The CDR3 runs 16 residues. J gave up 2 bases and V 4 bases, and 6 bases lay outside the gene matches. Germline CDR1 MDHEN, CDR2 SYDVKM. CDR3 in DNA: TGTGCCAGCAGTTCCGGGACTAGCCCCACCTACAATGAGCAGTTCTTC. Residues: CASSSGTSPTYNEQFF.

DNA for the CDR3: TGTGCCAGCAGTGAAGCGCATGACAGCTCCTACGAGCAGTACTTC. As protein: CASSEAHDSSYEQYF. The chain couples TRBV6-1 to TRBJ2-7; D possibly corresponds to TRBD1 (5 bases). With 0 bases removed from V and 0 bases from J, the gap between germline ends came to 9 bases. Germline CDR1 is MNHNS and CDR2 is SASEGT. The CDR3 is made up of 15 amino acids.

The chain carries TRBV4-3 and TRBJ2-7; D perhaps matches TRBD1 (6 bases). Trimming took off 0 bases at V and 5 bases at J, with 17 bases between the two ends. The CDR3 has 16 amino acids. Germline V gene data show CDR1 as LGHNA and CDR2 as YSLEER. The CDR3 spells CASSQELGQGINEQYF. CDR3 nucleotides: TGCGCCAGCAGCCAAGAACTTGGCCAGGGGATTAACGAGCAGTACTTC.

The chain couples TRBV6-1 to TRBJ1-1; D is ambiguous. Germline V gene lookup returns CDR1 MNHNS and CDR2 SASEGT. V was shortened by 4 bases and J by 0 bases, with 6 bases between the two germline ends. CDR3 size: 13 residues. The CDR3 DNA is TGTGCCAGCAGTGTTCTAATGAACACTGAAGCTTTCTTT. Translating gives CASSVLMNTEAFF.

The CDR3 nucleotides read TGTGCCAGCAGTTTATCCCCCACAGGGGGCTACGAGCAGTACTTC. Amino acid sequence: CASSLSPTGGYEQYF. This chain connects TRBV27 to TRBJ2-7, with 8 bases aligning to TRBD1. Trimming at V came to 0 bases and at J to 3 bases, leaving 4 bases not matched to a gene. In germline, CDR1 is MNHEY, CDR2 SMNVEV (reference sequence). This CDR3 is built from 15 residues.

The gene calls are TRBV27 and TRBJ2-7, with a tentative D call TRBD2 (5 bases). The CDR3 has 17 amino acids. V was cut by 5 bases and J by 3 bases, with 23 bases left in between. The germline CDR1 and CDR2 sequences are MNHEY and SMNVEV (reference sequence). For the CDR3, the DNA is TGTGCCAGCAGTCCCTCCCTTTATGGAGCGGAGAGCTACGAGCAGTACTTC. This codes for CASSPSLYGAESYEQYF.

The genes are TRBV27 and TRBJ1-2, with D possibly being TRBD1 (6 bases). V was clipped by 8 bases and J by 4 bases, with 14 bases between them. CDR3 length equals 13 residues. Germline lookup yields CDR1 MNHEY and CDR2 SMNVEV (reference sequence). CDR3 sequence: CASRLDRSYGYTF. CDR3 coding DNA: TGTGCCAGCCGACTGGACAGAAGCTATGGCTACACCTTC.

Notes on this clone: The sample contains more than one DNA sequence encoding this CDR3. The V and J genes are TRBV27 and TRBJ1-1, with D unclear. From germline, CDR1 is MNHEY and CDR2 SMNVEV (reference sequence). V was clipped by 5 bases and J by 1 base, with 8 bases between them. The CDR3 spans 13 residues. The DNA of the CDR3 is TGTGCCAGCAGTGCACCGGGGAACACTGAAGCTTTCTTT. This encodes CASSAPGNTEAFF.

The J gene is TRBJ1-5, the V gene TRBV28; TRBD1 agrees at 7 bases. CDR1 and CDR2 (germline): MDHEN, SYDVKM. Germline trimming cut 6 bases from V and 7 bases from J; bases unmatched to any gene: 15. The CDR3 is 16 residues long. CDR3: CASRSITGTVRQPQHF. The CDR3 region has the DNA TGTGCCAGCAGATCCATAACCGGGACAGTTCGACAGCCCCAGCATTTT.

V is TRBV18 and J is TRBJ2-5; D not certain. The CDR3 contains 14 residues. Germline V CDR1 and CDR2: KGHSH, LQKENI. The V end was cut by 2 bases, the J end by 3 bases, with 10 bases between. This chain's CDR3 is CASSPIWAEETQYF. The CDR3 coding sequence is TGTGCCAGCTCACCAATCTGGGCCGAAGAGACCCAGTACTTC.

This chain connects TRBV5-1 to TRBJ2-3; D gene uncertain. The CDR3 consists of 17 residues. CDR1 SGHRS and CDR2 YFSETQ come from the germline V gene. Trimming pared 4 bases from V and 1 base from J, leaving 19 bases between. The DNA for the CDR3 is TGCGCCAGCAGCGTGACCGGACGGGTCTTTGGCACAGATACGCAGTATTTT. Translation: CASSVTGRVFGTDTQYF.

J is TRBJ2-1 and V is TRBV7-9; 8 positions agree with TRBD2. Germline V gene data show CDR1 as SEHNR and CDR2 as FQNEAQ (reference sequence). The CDR3 consists of 16 residues. The junction had 7 bases not matched to a gene; V was cut back by 1 base and J by 5 bases. As DNA, the CDR3 is TGTGCCAGCAGCTTAGTTACTAGCGGAGTCCACAATGAGCAGTTCTTC. Translated: CASSLVTSGVHNEQFF.

This clone was detected once. The chain carries TRBV7-6 and TRBJ2-5; possibly TRBD2 for D (6 bases). This CDR3 contains 16 residues. Germline assignment: CDR1 SGHVS and CDR2 FNYEAQ. V lost 3 bases and J lost 0, with 14 bases in between. The CDR3 nucleotides read TGTGCCAGCAGCTTGGGAGGCAGAATCTACCAAGAGACCCAGTACTTC. This sequence encodes CASSLGGRIYQETQYF.

The chain couples TRBV14 to TRBJ2-5; 9 nucleotides line up with TRBD2. The V and J ends lost 4 bases and 1 base, in that order; junction bases with no gene match: 7. The CDR3 is made up of 16 amino acids. CDR1 is SGHDN and CDR2 is FVKESK in the germline V gene. CDR3 DNA: TGTGCCAGCAGCCTAGGGGCGGGAGGGCCCCAAGAGACCCAGTACTTC. Residues: CASSLGAGGPQETQYF.

The chain is built from TRBV9 and TRBJ2-6, with 10 nucleotides matching TRBD1. V gave up 3 bases and J gave up 1 base; unmatched junction bases: 16. This CDR3 has 21 residues. Germline V gene data show CDR1 as SGDLS and CDR2 as YYNGEE. The CDR3: CASSGPGTGAPHLSGANVLTF. CDR3 in DNA: TGTGCCAGCAGCGGACCCGGGACAGGGGCTCCTCACTTGTCTGGGGCCAACGTCCTGACTTTC.

The CDR3 reads CASSLRGGGDTEAFF. The CDR3 DNA reads TGTGCCAGCAGTTTAAGGGGAGGGGGTGACACTGAAGCTTTCTTT. The rearrangement links TRBV28 to TRBJ1-1; TRBD1 is a possible D gene (6 bases). This CDR3 is built from 15 residues. V lost 2 bases, J lost 3 bases, and 13 bases lay in between. CDR1 and CDR2 (germline): MDHEN, SYDVKM.

The chain has TRBV7-6 and TRBJ2-5, with 8 bases matching TRBD2. Looked up from germline, CDR1 is SGHVS and CDR2 is FNYEAQ. The length of the CDR3 is 15 residues. V shed 5 bases, J shed 5 bases, and the junction held 10 bases outside the gene matches. CDR3 region: CASSQLAGRGETQYF. The CDR3 region has the DNA TGTGCCAGCAGCCAGTTAGCGGGAAGGGGGGAGACCCAGTACTTC.

This clone showed up just a few times. The same CDR3 is also encoded by other DNA sequences in this sample. The chain is built from TRBV19 and TRBJ1-2, with 8 bases lining up with TRBD1. Germline V gene data show CDR1 as LNHDA and CDR2 as SQIVND (reference sequence). CDR3 length: 14 amino acids. V shed 5 bases and J 4 bases; nucleotides not matched to a gene: 6. CDR3 coding DNA: TGTGCCAGTAGTCCAGGGACAGGTGGCTATGGCTACACCTTC. Encoded protein: CASSPGTGGYGYTF. The full variable domain, with the rest looked up from reference TRBV19 and TRBJ1-2, is DGGITQSPKYLFRKEGQNVTLSCEQNLNHDAMYWYRQDPGQGLRLIYYSQIVNDFQKGDIAEGYSVSREKKESFPLTVTSAQKNPTAFYLCASSPGTGGYGYTFGSGTRLTVV.

The V gene is TRBV29-1, the J gene TRBJ2-6; D might be TRBD1 (6 bases). V lost 1 base, J lost 0 bases, and 19 bases lay in between. Germline V gives CDR1 SQVTM, CDR2 ANQGSEA. The CDR3 runs to 19 residues. The CDR3 sequence is CSVEGGAQGNPSGANVLTF. The CDR3 DNA is TGCAGCGTTGAAGGAGGGGCACAGGGAAACCCCTCTGGGGCCAACGTCCTGACTTTC.

J is TRBJ2-7 and V is TRBV19, with 10 bases identical to TRBD1. In germline, CDR1 is LNHDA, CDR2 SQIVND (reference sequence). This CDR3 has 16 amino acids. J was trimmed by 0 bases and V by 11 bases; bases with no gene match: 13. The CDR3 reads CAGPGTGDSLSYEQYF. For the CDR3, the DNA is TGTGCCGGACCCGGGACAGGGGACTCCCTCTCCTACGAGCAGTACTTC.

Written as DNA, the CDR3 is TGTGCCAGCAGCGTAACTGCGAGGGACGAGCAGTACTTC. Its protein is CASSVTARDEQYF. The chain joins TRBV9 to TRBJ2-7; maybe TRBD2 (5 bases). The CDR3 covers 13 residues. V was shortened by 1 base and J by 5 bases, with 10 bases between the two germline ends. In germline, CDR1 is SGDLS, CDR2 YYNGEE.